Shown below are 30 T cell receptor beta chains from a single sample sequenced in a study of T cell changes during pregnancy in multiple sclerosis. Produced via immunoSEQ multiplex PCR; TCRdb's table is partial and in-frame only. The table includes 40,000 or so clones, 91% detected once. This sample comprised CD8+ T cells from peripheral blood mononuclear cells, obtained in the second trimester of pregnancy. The receptors were sampled from a female donor with multiple sclerosis, enrolled in a pregnancy study.

V usage is TRBV4-3 and J usage is TRBJ2-2; the match to TRBD2 covers 12 bases. The germline V gene encodes CDR1 LGHNA and CDR2 YSLEER. The ends lost 5 bases at V and 4 bases at J; junction bases unmatched: 8. The CDR3 has 17 residues. The DNA of the CDR3 is TGCGCCAGCAGCATCCTAGCGGGGGGGCTAGGCACCGGGGAGCTGTTTTTT. This gives the protein CASSILAGGLGTGELFF.

The chain is built from TRBV4-2 and TRBJ2-2; 8 bases line up with TRBD1. From germline, CDR1 is LGHNA and CDR2 YNFKEQ. The CDR3 is 15 amino acids. J gave up 4 bases and V 5 bases, and 6 bases lay outside the gene matches. CDR3 sequence (DNA): TGTGCCAGCAGCAGCCAGGGGGCCAGCACCGGGGAGCTGTTTTTT. Encoded protein: CASSSQGASTGELFF.

The chain recombines TRBV19 with TRBJ2-7; the match to TRBD2 covers 11 bases. From germline, CDR1 is LNHDA and CDR2 SQIVND (reference sequence). The trim removed 5 bases at V and 4 bases at J, leaving 7 bases unmatched. The CDR3 contains 15 residues. The CDR3 protein is CASSSLAGGRYEQYF. The CDR3 DNA follows: TGTGCCAGTAGTTCCCTAGCGGGAGGAAGGTACGAGCAGTACTTC.

Only one count was recorded for this clone. This rearrangement joins TRBV7-9 to TRBJ1-5; D remains ambiguous. The CDR3 is 14 residues long. Germline V gene sequence: CDR1 SEHNR, CDR2 FQNEAQ (reference sequence). Trimming took off 5 bases at V and 0 bases at J, with 8 bases between the two ends. Written as DNA, the CDR3 is TGTGCCAGCAGCCTCGCGGCTAGCAATCAGCCCCAGCATTTT. Translated, it gives CASSLAASNQPQHF.

The rearrangement uses TRBV5-4 and TRBJ2-1, with 11 nucleotides matching TRBD2. This CDR3 region has 14 residues. V was clipped by 6 bases and J by 5 bases; unmatched bases: 4. Germline loops: CDR1 SGHNT, CDR2 YYREEE (reference sequence). This CDR3 is CASKLAGVDNEQFF. The CDR3 DNA reads TGTGCCAGCAAACTAGCGGGGGTTGACAATGAGCAGTTCTTC.

The rearrangement links TRBV19 to TRBJ2-7, with 7 bases identical to TRBD1. Germline V gives CDR1 LNHDA, CDR2 SQIVND (reference sequence). V was pared by 2 bases and J by 5 bases, with 6 bases of the junction left unmatched. This CDR3 is built from 14 residues. CDR3 nucleotide sequence: TGTGCCAGTAGTATATTCGAGGGGGCGGACGAGCAGTACTTC. Translation: CASSIFEGADEQYF.

The rearrangement joins TRBV4-1 to TRBJ1-5; D is possibly TRBD1 (5 bases). The V end was cut by 4 bases, the J end by 3 bases, with 7 bases between. From germline, CDR1 is MGHRA and CDR2 YSYEKL. CDR3 length equals 13 residues. In DNA form, the CDR3 reads TGCGCCAGCAGCCTACAGGACAATCAGCCCCAGCATTTT. Amino acid sequence: CASSLQDNQPQHF.

The V gene is TRBV4-2, the J gene TRBJ1-1; 8 bases fit TRBD1. The V segment lost 0 bases and the J segment 0 bases; nucleotides outside the gene matches: 3. The CDR3 has 16 residues. Germline V gene sequence: CDR1 LGHNA, CDR2 YNFKEQ. The CDR3 region has the DNA TGTGCCAGCAGCCAAGACAGGGGGCTTATGAACACTGAAGCTTTCTTT. Amino acids: CASSQDRGLMNTEAFF.

The chain carries TRBV9 and TRBJ2-1; 10 bases align to TRBD2. The germline V gene encodes CDR1 SGDLS and CDR2 YYNGEE. J lost 8 bases, V lost 2 bases, and 4 bases had no gene match. CDR3 length equals 14 residues. For the CDR3, the DNA is TGTGCCAGCAGCGTCGGGACTAGCGCCTATGAGCAGTTCTTC. Protein sequence: CASSVGTSAYEQFF.

V is TRBV6-4 and J is TRBJ2-3; 10 nucleotides agree with TRBD2. The CDR3 is 16 amino acids. CDR1 and CDR2 from the germline V gene are MRHNA and SNTAGT. The V segment lost 5 bases and the J segment 2 bases; nucleotides outside the gene matches: 7. For the CDR3, the DNA is TGTGCCAGCAGTCTATCTAGCGGGGGTTCCACAGATACGCAGTATTTT. Amino acids: CASSLSSGGSTDTQYF.

This chain uses TRBV9 with TRBJ1-2, with TRBD1 matching over 7 bases. V was pared by 3 bases and J by 4 bases, with 3 bases of the junction left unmatched. This CDR3 is 13 amino acids long. Germline V CDR1 and CDR2: SGDLS, YYNGEE. Written as DNA, the CDR3 is TGTGCCAGCAGCGACGGACAGGTCTATGGCTACACCTTC. Translating gives CASSDGQVYGYTF. Full variable domain (rest looked up from reference TRBV9 and TRBJ1-2): DSGVTQTPKHLITATGQRVTLRCSPRSGDLSVYWYQQSLDQGLQFLIQYYNGEERAKGNILERFSAQQFPDLHSELNLSSLELGDSALYFCASSDGQVYGYTFGSGTRLTVV.

The chain couples TRBV19 to TRBJ2-7; the D is unclear. In germline, CDR1 is LNHDA, CDR2 SQIVND (reference sequence). The CDR3 contains 13 residues. V lost 0 bases to trimming and J lost 1 base, with 4 bases between them. The DNA for the CDR3 is TGTGCCAGTAGTATAGACCGGTCCTACGAGCAGTACTTC. This gives the protein CASSIDRSYEQYF.

The CDR3 nucleotides read TGTGCCAGCAGCTTAGAGACAGTGGATACGCAGTATTTT. Encoded protein: CASSLETVDTQYF. J is TRBJ2-3 and V is TRBV7-2, with D possibly TRBD1 on 5 matching bases. Germline CDR1 is SGHTA and CDR2 is FQGNSA. CDR3 length: 13 amino acids. The ends were cut back, 1 base at V and 6 bases at J, with 8 bases in the middle. Supplemented by reference TRBV7-2 and TRBJ2-3, the full variable domain reads GAGVSQSPSNKVTEKGKDVELRCDPISGHTALYWYRQSLGQGLEFLIYFQGNSAPDKSGLPSDRFSAERTGGSVSTLTIQRTQQEDSAVYLCASSLETVDTQYFGPGTRLTVL.

The chain carries TRBV2 and TRBJ1-3, with D perhaps matching TRBD1 (5 bases). V was clipped by 4 bases and J by 0 bases, with 25 bases between them. The CDR3 consists of 20 residues. Looked up from germline, CDR1 is SNHLY and CDR2 is FYNNEI. The CDR3 DNA is TGTGCCAGCAGTGTACCGTTTTGGGGGGAATCGGGTCACTCTGGAAACACCATATATTTT. Its protein is CASSVPFWGESGHSGNTIYF.

CDR3 in DNA: TGTGCCAGCAGCCCGGACAGGGGTGCTGGAAACACCATATATTTT. Translation gives CASSPDRGAGNTIYF. V gene TRBV14 combines with J gene TRBJ1-3; 9 bases map to TRBD1. V lost 4 bases and J lost 2; bases outside the gene matches: 3. Germline lookup yields CDR1 SGHDN and CDR2 FVKESK. The CDR3 consists of 15 residues.

The V call is TRBV5-1, the J call TRBJ2-1; D gene ambiguous. Germline V gene data show CDR1 as SGHRS and CDR2 as YFSETQ. V lost 5 bases and J lost 9, with 9 bases in between. The CDR3 contains 11 residues. The CDR3 region has the DNA TGCGCCAGCAGTTCTACAGTTGAGCAGTTCTTC. Translated, it gives CASSSTVEQFF. The full variable domain, rest sourced from reference TRBV5-1 and TRBJ2-1, is KAGVTQTPRYLIKTRGQQVTLSCSPISGHRSVSWYQQTPGQGLQFLFEYFSETQRNKGNFPGRFSGRQFSNSRSEMNVSTLELGDSALYLCASSSTVEQFFGPGTRLTVL.

The gene calls are TRBV2 and TRBJ1-2, with 8 bases lining up with TRBD1. The CDR3 consists of 13 residues. Germline CDR1 is SNHLY and CDR2 is FYNNEI. Trimming took 0 bases from V and 8 from J; bases not matched to a gene: 2. CDR3 residues: CASSEARTGGYTF. The CDR3 nucleotides are TGTGCCAGCAGTGAAGCTCGGACAGGGGGCTACACCTTC. The entire variable domain, with the rest obtained from reference TRBV2 and TRBJ1-2, is as follows: EPEVTQTPSHQVTQMGQEVILRCVPISNHLYFYWYRQILGQKVEFLVSFYNNEISEKSEIFDDQFSVERPDGSNFTLKIRSTKLEDSAMYFCASSEARTGGYTFGSGTRLTVV.

This sequence joins TRBV4-2 and TRBJ2-5, with D perhaps matching TRBD2 (5 bases). Trimming left V 1 base short and J 2 bases short, with 8 bases between. CDR1 is LGHNA and CDR2 is YNFKEQ in the germline V gene. The CDR3 has 14 residues. The DNA for the CDR3 is TGTGCCAGCAGCCAAGGGCGAGGGCAAGAGACCCAGTACTTC. Encoded protein: CASSQGRGQETQYF.

V is TRBV6-4 and J is TRBJ2-1, with 7 nucleotides matching TRBD2. The V gene's germline CDR1 is MRHNA and CDR2 SNTAGT. The length of the CDR3 is 15 residues. Trimming cost V 5 bases and J 0 bases; bases outside gene matches: 4. CDR3 nucleotides: TGTGCCAGCAGTAAGCGGGGCAGCTCCTACAATGAGCAGTTCTTC. Translation gives CASSKRGSSYNEQFF.

The gene calls are TRBV2 and TRBJ2-7, with a possible D match to TRBD2 (5 bases). Germline CDR1 and CDR2: SNHLY and FYNNEI. The CDR3 contains 14 residues. Deletions cut 7 bases from V and 0 bases from J, with 13 bases between. CDR3 coding DNA: TGTGCCAGCATTACCGGGATCAGCTCCTACGAGCAGTACTTC. It specifies CASITGISSYEQYF.

V gene TRBV5-4 combines with J gene TRBJ2-7; 7 bases fit TRBD1. Per the germline V gene, CDR1 is SGHNT and CDR2 is YYREEE (reference sequence). CDR3 size: 15 residues. V lost 5 bases to trimming and J lost 5 bases; unmatched junction nucleotides: 13. CDR3 DNA: TGTGCCAGCAGTCCTAACAGGGGAGCAGGCAACGAGCAGTACTTC. Protein product: CASSPNRGAGNEQYF.

This chain connects TRBV5-5 to TRBJ2-7; 9 bases match TRBD2. The CDR3 covers 15 residues. The V gene end was trimmed by 2 bases and the J gene end by 0 bases; junction bases not matched to a gene: 3. Germline CDR1 SGHKS, CDR2 YYEKEE (reference sequence). CDR3 in DNA: TGTGCCAGCAGCTTAGGTAGCGGGAGCTCCTACGAGCAGTACTTC. This sequence encodes CASSLGSGSSYEQYF. The entire variable domain, with the rest obtained from reference TRBV5-5 and TRBJ2-7, is as follows: DAGVTQSPTHLIKTRGQQVTLRCSPISGHKSVSWYQQVLGQGPQFIFQYYEKEERGRGNFPDRFSARQFPNYSSELNVNALLLGDSALYLCASSLGSGSSYEQYFGPGTRLTVT.

This chain joins TRBV27 and TRBJ2-7; the D gene is possibly TRBD2 (5 bases). Germline CDR1 reads MNHEY; CDR2 reads SMNVEV (reference sequence). The CDR3 contains 15 residues. The V end was cut by 3 bases, the J end by 3 bases, with 15 bases between. CDR3 sequence reads: CASSFTASIYYEQYF. CDR3 nucleotide sequence: TGTGCCAGCAGTTTTACGGCTAGCATCTACTACGAGCAGTACTTC.

A single count supports this clone. The rearrangement joins TRBV9 to TRBJ2-7; TRBD2 agrees at 13 bases. The V segment lost 3 bases and the J segment 7 bases; nucleotides outside the gene matches: 7. CDR3 length: 15 residues. The germline CDR1 and CDR2 sequences are SGDLS and YYNGEE. The DNA of the CDR3 is TGTGCCAGCAGCGCAGGGACTAGCGGGGCTGGGGAGCAGTACTTC. Protein: CASSAGTSGAGEQYF. The full variable domain, completed using reference TRBV9 and TRBJ2-7, is DSGVTQTPKHLITATGQRVTLRCSPRSGDLSVYWYQQSLDQGLQFLIQYYNGEERAKGNILERFSAQQFPDLHSELNLSSLELGDSALYFCASSAGTSGAGEQYFGPGTRLTVT.

The CDR3 spells CASSLWQGNEQYF. The CDR3 bases are TGTGCCAGCAGCTTGTGGCAGGGCAACGAGCAGTACTTC. This rearrangement joins TRBV5-6 to TRBJ2-7, with TRBD1 as a possible D gene (5 bases). The CDR3 has 13 residues. Looked up from germline, CDR1 is SGHDT and CDR2 is YYEEEE. The V end lost 1 base, the J end lost 5 bases, and 10 bases lay between the germline ends.

DNA of the CDR3: TGCGCCAGCAGCGTGGGACTAGATTTTGGTAATGAGCAGTTCTTC. Its translation: CASSVGLDFGNEQFF. The rearrangement links TRBV5-1 to TRBJ2-1; 8 positions match TRBD2. Looked up from germline, CDR1 is SGHRS and CDR2 is YFSETQ. The CDR3 has 15 residues. Germline trimming cut 4 bases from V and 7 bases from J; bases unmatched to any gene: 10.

This clone occurred once. The chain is built from TRBV9 and TRBJ2-1; 9 bases align to TRBD2. The CDR3 covers 14 residues. From germline, CDR1 is SGDLS and CDR2 YYNGEE. V gave up 3 bases and J gave up 9 bases; unmatched junction bases: 7. The CDR3 region is CASSGYGTSLEQFF. The CDR3 DNA reads TGTGCCAGCAGCGGATATGGGACTAGCCTTGAGCAGTTCTTC.

The chain has TRBV18 and TRBJ1-1; 12 nucleotides line up with TRBD1. CDR1 is KGHSH, CDR2 LQKENI, per germline. Germline trimming cut 3 bases from V and 1 base from J; bases unmatched to any gene: 6. The CDR3 has 17 amino acids. CDR3: CASSPTGQGAANTEAFF. The CDR3 DNA is TGTGCCAGCTCACCGACGGGACAGGGGGCGGCGAACACTGAAGCTTTCTTT.

The chain uses TRBV12-5 and TRBJ2-3; 11 bases align to TRBD2. Trimming cost V 2 bases and J 1 base; bases outside gene matches: 11. The V gene's germline CDR1 is LGHNT and CDR2 FRNRAP. The CDR3 covers 19 residues. For the CDR3, the DNA is TGTGCTAGTGGTTTGTTCTTGGGGCTAGCGGGGGGTGGCACAGATACGCAGTATTTT. It specifies CASGLFLGLAGGGTDTQYF. The complete variable domain, with remaining parts taken from reference TRBV12-5 and TRBJ2-3, reads DARVTQTPRHKVTEMGQEVTMRCQPILGHNTVFWYRQTMMQGLELLAYFRNRAPLDDSGMPKDRFSAEMPDATLATLKIQPSEPRDSAVYFCASGLFLGLAGGGTDTQYFGPGTRLTVL.

The chain has TRBV7-9 and TRBJ2-7, with a possible D match to TRBD2 (6 bases). CDR3 length equals 13 residues. CDR1 and CDR2 (germline): SEHNR, FQNEAQ (reference sequence). Trimming left V 5 bases short and J 7 bases short, with 15 bases between. The CDR3 region has the DNA TGTGCCAGCAGCGGACGGGACTCTTCAGAGCAGTACTTC. Encoded protein: CASSGRDSSEQYF. The full variable domain, with the rest looked up from reference TRBV7-9 and TRBJ2-7, is DTGVSQNPRHKITKRGQNVTFRCDPISEHNRLYWYRQTLGQGPEFLTYFQNEAQLEKSRLLSDRFSAERPKGSFSTLEIQRTEQGDSAMYLCASSGRDSSEQYFGPGTRLTVT.